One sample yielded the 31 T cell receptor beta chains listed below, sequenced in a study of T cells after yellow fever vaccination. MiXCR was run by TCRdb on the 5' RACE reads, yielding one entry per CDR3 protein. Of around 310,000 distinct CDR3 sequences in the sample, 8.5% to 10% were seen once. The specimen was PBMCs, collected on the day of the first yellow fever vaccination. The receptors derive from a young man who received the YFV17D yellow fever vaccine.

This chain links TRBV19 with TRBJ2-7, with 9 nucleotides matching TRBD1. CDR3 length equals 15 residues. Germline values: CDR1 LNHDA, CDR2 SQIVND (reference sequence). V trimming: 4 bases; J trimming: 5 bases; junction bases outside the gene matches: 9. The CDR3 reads CASSTNRGLFDEQYF. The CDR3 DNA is TGTGCCAGTAGTACGAACAGGGGGCTCTTCGACGAGCAGTACTTC.

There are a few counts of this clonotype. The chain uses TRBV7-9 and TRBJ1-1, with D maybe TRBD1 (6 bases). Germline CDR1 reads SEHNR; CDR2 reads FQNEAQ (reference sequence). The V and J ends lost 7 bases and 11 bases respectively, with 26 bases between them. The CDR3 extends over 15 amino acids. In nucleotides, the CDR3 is TGTGCCAGCACCCTATCGGACGAGGGGGGGCACGGCGCTTTCTTT. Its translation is CASTLSDEGGHGAFF.

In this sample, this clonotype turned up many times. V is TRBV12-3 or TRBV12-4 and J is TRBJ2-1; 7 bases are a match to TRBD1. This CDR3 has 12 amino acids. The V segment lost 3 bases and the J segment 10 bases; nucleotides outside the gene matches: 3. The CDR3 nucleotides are TGTGCCAGCAGTTTGACAGGGTCCGAGCAGTTCTTC. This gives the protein CASSLTGSEQFF.

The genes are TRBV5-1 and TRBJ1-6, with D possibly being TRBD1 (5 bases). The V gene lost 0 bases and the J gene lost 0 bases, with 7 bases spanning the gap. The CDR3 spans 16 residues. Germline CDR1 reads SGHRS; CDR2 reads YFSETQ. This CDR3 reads CASSLERGSYNSPLHF. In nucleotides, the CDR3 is TGCGCCAGCAGCTTGGAAAGGGGCTCCTATAATTCACCCCTCCACTTT.

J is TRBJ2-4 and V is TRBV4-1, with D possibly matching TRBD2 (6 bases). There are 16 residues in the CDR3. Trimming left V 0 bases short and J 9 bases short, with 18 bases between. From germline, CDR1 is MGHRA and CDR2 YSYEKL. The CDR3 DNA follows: TGCGCCAGCAGCCAAGACCCTCCGGGACCGGAGGGCATTCAGTACTTC. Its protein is CASSQDPPGPEGIQYF.

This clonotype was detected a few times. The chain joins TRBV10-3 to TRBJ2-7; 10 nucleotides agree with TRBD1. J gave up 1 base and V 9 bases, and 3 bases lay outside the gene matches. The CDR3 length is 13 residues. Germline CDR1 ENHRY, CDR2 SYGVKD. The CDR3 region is CAIGTGESYEQYF. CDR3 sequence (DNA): TGTGCCATAGGGACAGGGGAATCCTACGAGCAGTACTTC.

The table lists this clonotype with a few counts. CDR3 in amino acids: CASSYTRGETQYF. Written as DNA, the CDR3 is TGTGCCAGCAGTTATACTCGGGGAGAGACCCAGTACTTC. This sequence joins TRBV2 and TRBJ2-5, with a tentative D call TRBD2 (5 bases). Trimming pared 5 bases from V and 4 bases from J, leaving 11 bases between. There are 13 residues in the CDR3. The V gene's germline CDR1 is SNHLY and CDR2 FYNNEI. The entire variable domain, with the rest obtained from reference TRBV2 and TRBJ2-5, is as follows: EPEVTQTPSHQVTQMGQEVILRCVPISNHLYFYWYRQILGQKVEFLVSFYNNEISEKSEIFDDQFSVERPDGSNFTLKIRSTKLEDSAMYFCASSYTRGETQYFGPGTRLLVL.

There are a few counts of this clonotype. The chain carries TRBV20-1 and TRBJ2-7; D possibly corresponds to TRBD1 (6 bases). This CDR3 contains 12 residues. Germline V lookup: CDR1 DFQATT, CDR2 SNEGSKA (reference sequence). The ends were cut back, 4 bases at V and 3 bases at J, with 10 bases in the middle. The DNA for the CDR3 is TGCAGTGCTACAGACAGGAACTACGAGCAGTACTTC. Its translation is CSATDRNYEQYF.

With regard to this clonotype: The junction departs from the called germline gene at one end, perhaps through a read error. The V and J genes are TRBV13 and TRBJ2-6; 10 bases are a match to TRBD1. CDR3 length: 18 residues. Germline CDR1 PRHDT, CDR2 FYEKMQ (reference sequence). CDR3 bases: TGTGCCCGCAGCCCCGGGACAGGGGAGTCCGCTGGGGCCAACGTCCTGACTTTC. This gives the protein CARSPGTGESAGANVLTF.

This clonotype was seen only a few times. This CDR3 is CASSVTGLETEAFF. In DNA, the CDR3 is TGCGCCAGCAGCGTTACAGGGCTTGAAACTGAAGCTTTCTTT. The chain joins TRBV5-1 to TRBJ1-1; D perhaps matches TRBD1 (6 bases). This CDR3 is 14 amino acids long. V was cut by 4 bases and J by 5 bases, with 15 bases left in between. Germline V gives CDR1 SGHRS, CDR2 YFSETQ.

The CDR3 is CASSLGRAEQYF. In nucleotides, the CDR3 is TGTGCCAGCAGCTTAGGCAGGGCGGAGCAGTACTTC. The chain recombines TRBV7-9 with TRBJ2-7; TRBD1 might be the D (5 bases). Germline lookup yields CDR1 SEHNR and CDR2 FQNEAQ (reference sequence). Trimming took 1 base from V and 7 from J, leaving 8 bases between them. The CDR3 loop spans 12 amino acids.

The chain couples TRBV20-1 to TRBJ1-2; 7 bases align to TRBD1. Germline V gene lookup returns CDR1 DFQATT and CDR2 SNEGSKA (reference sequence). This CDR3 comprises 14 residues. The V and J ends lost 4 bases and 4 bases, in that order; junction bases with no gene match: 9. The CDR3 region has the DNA TGCAGTGCTAATTCAGGGGGAGGGACCTATGGCTACACCTTC. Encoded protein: CSANSGGGTYGYTF.

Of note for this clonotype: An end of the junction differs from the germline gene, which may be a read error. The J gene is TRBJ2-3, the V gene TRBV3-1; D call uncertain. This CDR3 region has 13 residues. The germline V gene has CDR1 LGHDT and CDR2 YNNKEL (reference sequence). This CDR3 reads CASSQEGTDMQYF. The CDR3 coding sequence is TGTGCCAGCAGCCAAGAAGGTACAGATATGCAGTATTTT.

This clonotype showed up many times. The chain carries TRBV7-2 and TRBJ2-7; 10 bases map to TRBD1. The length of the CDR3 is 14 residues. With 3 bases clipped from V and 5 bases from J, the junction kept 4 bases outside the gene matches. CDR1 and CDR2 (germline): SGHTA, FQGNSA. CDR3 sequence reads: CASSFAGTGDEQYF. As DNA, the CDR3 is TGTGCCAGCAGCTTTGCCGGGACAGGGGACGAGCAGTACTTC.

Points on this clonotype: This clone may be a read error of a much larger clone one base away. The CDR3 is CASSFGGQGELSEAFF. The CDR3 DNA is TGTGCCAGCAGCTTTGGGGGACAGGGGGAATTAAGTGAAGCTTTCTTT. The V call is TRBV5-4, the J call TRBJ1-1; 11 positions match TRBD1. The V gene's germline CDR1 is SGHNT and CDR2 YYREEE (reference sequence). The V gene end was trimmed by 2 bases and the J gene end by 7 bases; junction bases not matched to a gene: 10. This CDR3 spans 16 amino acids.

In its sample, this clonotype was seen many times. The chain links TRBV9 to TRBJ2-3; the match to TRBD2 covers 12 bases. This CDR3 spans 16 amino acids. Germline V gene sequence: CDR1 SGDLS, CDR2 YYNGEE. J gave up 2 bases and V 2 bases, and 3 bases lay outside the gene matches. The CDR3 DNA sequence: TGTGCCAGCAGCGTCGGACTAGCGGGGATCACAGATACGCAGTATTTT. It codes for CASSVGLAGITDTQYF.

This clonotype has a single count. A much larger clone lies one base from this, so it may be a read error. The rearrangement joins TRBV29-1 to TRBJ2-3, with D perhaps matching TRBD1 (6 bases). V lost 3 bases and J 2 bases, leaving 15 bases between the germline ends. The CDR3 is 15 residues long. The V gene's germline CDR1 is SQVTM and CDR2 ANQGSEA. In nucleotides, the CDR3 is TGCAGCGTTGAGAACAGGGTCCGAAACACAGATACGCAGTATTTT. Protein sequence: CSVENRVRNTDTQYF.

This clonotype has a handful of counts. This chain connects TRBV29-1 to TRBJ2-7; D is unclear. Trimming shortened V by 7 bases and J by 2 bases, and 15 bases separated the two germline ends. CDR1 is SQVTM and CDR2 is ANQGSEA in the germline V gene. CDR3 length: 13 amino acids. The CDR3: CSAQDGWTYEQYF. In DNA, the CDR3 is TGCAGCGCCCAGGACGGGTGGACCTACGAGCAGTACTTC.

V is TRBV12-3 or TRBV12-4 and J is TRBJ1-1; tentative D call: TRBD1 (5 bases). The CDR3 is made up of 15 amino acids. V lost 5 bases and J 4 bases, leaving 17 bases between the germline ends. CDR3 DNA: TGTGCCAGCAGTCCGCAGACAGACTTAGGCACTGAAGCTTTCTTT. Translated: CASSPQTDLGTEAFF.

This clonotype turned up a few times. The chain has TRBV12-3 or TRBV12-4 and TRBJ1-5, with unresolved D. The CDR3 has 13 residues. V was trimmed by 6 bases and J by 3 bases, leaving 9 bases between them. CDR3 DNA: TGTGCCAGCAGAAAGACATTCAATCAGCCCCAGCATTTT. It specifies CASRKTFNQPQHF.

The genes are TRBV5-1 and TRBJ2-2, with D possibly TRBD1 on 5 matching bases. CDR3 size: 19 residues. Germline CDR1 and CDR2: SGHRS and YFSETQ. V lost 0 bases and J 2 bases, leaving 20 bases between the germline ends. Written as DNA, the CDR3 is TGCGCCAGCAGCTTGGTGCAGGGCCCCAGGATTTTTAACACCGGGGAGCTGTTTTTT. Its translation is CASSLVQGPRIFNTGELFF. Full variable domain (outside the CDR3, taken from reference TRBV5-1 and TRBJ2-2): KAGVTQTPRYLIKTRGQQVTLSCSPISGHRSVSWYQQTPGQGLQFLFEYFSETQRNKGNFPGRFSGRQFSNSRSEMNVSTLELGDSALYLCASSLVQGPRIFNTGELFFGEGSRLTVL.

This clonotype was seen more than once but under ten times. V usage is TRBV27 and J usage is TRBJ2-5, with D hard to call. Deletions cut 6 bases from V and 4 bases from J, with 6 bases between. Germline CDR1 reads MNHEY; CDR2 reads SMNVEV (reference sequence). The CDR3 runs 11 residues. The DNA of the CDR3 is TGTGCCAGCAGATCACGAGAGACCCAGTACTTC. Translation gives CASRSRETQYF.

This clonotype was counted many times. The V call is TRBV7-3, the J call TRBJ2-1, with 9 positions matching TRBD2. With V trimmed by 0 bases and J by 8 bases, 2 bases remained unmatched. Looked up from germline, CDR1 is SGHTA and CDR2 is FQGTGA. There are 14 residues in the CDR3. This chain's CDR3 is CASSLTSGGYEQFF. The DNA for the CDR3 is TGTGCCAGCAGCTTAACTAGCGGGGGCTATGAGCAGTTCTTC.

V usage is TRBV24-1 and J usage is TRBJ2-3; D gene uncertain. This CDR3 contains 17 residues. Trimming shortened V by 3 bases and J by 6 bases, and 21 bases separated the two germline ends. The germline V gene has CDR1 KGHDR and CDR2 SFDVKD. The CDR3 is CATSDPWNENVADTQYF. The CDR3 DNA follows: TGTGCCACCAGTGATCCCTGGAATGAGAACGTCGCGGATACGCAGTATTTT.

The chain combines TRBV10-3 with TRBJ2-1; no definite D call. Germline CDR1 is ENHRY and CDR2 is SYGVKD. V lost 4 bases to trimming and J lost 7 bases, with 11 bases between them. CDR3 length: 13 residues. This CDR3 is CAISGVLGNEQFF. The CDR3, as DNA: TGTGCCATCAGTGGCGTCCTGGGGAATGAGCAGTTCTTC.

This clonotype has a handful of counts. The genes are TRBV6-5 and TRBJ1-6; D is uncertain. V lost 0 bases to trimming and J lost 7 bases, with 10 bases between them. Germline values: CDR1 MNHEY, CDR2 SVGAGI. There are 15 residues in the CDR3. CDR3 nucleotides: TGTGCCAGCAGTTACTCAGGCGTCAGAAATTCACCCCTCCACTTT. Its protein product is CASSYSGVRNSPLHF.

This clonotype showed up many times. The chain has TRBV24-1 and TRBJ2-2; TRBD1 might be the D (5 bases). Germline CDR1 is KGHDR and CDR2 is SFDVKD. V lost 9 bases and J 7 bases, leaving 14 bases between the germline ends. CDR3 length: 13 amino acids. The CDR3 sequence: CATQGWGDGELFF. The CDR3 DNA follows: TGTGCCACCCAAGGTTGGGGCGACGGGGAGCTGTTTTTT.

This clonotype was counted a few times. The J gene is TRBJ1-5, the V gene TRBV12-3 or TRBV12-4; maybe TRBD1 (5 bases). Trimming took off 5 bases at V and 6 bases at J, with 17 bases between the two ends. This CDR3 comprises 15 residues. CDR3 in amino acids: CASSGLFGDGQPQHF. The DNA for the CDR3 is TGTGCCAGCAGTGGCCTTTTTGGGGACGGTCAGCCCCAGCATTTT.

The CDR3 nucleotides read TGTGCCACCAGCAGAGCAGGATCCCGGAGGGATGAGCAGTTCTTC. Its protein product is CATSRAGSRRDEQFF. The chain couples TRBV15 to TRBJ2-1; D possibly corresponds to TRBD2 (6 bases). This CDR3 is 15 amino acids long. Deletions cut 1 base from V and 8 bases from J, with 15 bases between. Germline loops: CDR1 LNHNV, CDR2 YYDKDF (reference sequence).

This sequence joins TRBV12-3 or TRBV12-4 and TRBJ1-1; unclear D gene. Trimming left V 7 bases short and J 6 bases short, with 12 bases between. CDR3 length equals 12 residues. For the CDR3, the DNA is TGTGCCAGCACCGGGGAGAGGGCTGAAGCTTTCTTT. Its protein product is CASTGERAEAFF.

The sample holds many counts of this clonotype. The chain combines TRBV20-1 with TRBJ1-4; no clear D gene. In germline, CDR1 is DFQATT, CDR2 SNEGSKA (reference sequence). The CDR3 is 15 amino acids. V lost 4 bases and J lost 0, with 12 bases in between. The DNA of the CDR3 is TGCAGTGCTACAGATCCGGGATCAACTAATGAAAAACTGTTTTTT. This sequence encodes CSATDPGSTNEKLFF.